This is a list of T cell receptor beta chains from one sample in a study of T cell responses to AZD1222 COVID-19 vaccine. Libraries were prepared by immunoSEQ multiplex PCR; TCRdb keeps only in-frame clonotypes and omits some of them. The data show about 140,000 clones, 80% to 95% seen once. The sequencing used peripheral blood, collected 28 days after the second AZD1222 dose. These TCRs come from an adult who received the AZD1222 COVID-19 vaccine. The CDR3 runs from the conserved cysteine through the conserved F or W. D genes are given only for firm matches. Size values are once, few and many counts, or a class for expanded clones, and some rows have none.

J gene,V gene,clone size,D gene,CDR3 protein,CDR3 DNA
TRBJ1-2,TRBV18,NA,NA,CASSPYPPPTYGYTF,TGTGCCAGCTCACCCTACCCCCCGCCGACCTATGGCTACACCTTC
TRBJ1-5,TRBV2,NA,NA,CASSEQGGHSNQPQHF,TGTGCCAGCAGTGAACAGGGAGGACATAGCAATCAGCCCCAGCATTTT
TRBJ1-1,TRBV14,few,NA,CASSQDLNTEAFF,TGTGCCAGCAGCCAAGACCTGAACACTGAAGCTTTCTTT
TRBJ2-3,TRBV27,NA,TRBD1,CASSPETHRDSLRDTQYF,TGTGCCAGCAGCCCCGAGACCCACCGGGACAGCCTGAGGGATACGCAGTATTTT
TRBJ2-1,TRBV18,NA,TRBD2,CASSPLKTSGSGEQFF,TGTGCCAGCTCACCACTAAAGACTAGCGGGAGTGGTGAGCAGTTCTTC
TRBJ2-7,TRBV27,NA,TRBD1,CASSSGTGFYEQYF,TGTGCCAGCAGTTCCGGGACAGGGTTCTACGAGCAGTACTTC
TRBJ2-7,TRBV3-1/TRBV3-2,NA,NA,CASSLYTYEQYF,TGTGCCAGCAGCCTCTACACCTACGAGCAGTACTTC
TRBJ1-2,TRBV19,NA,NA,CASSTADSQGRFGYTF,TGTGCCAGTAGTACGGCAGATTCACAGGGAAGGTTTGGCTACACCTTC
TRBJ2-3,TRBV30,NA,TRBD1,CAWSGGTAADTQYF,TGTGCCTGGAGTGGAGGGACAGCGGCAGATACGCAGTATTTT
TRBJ1-2,TRBV7-9,NA,TRBD1,CASSLHGTAEDGYTF,TGTGCCAGCAGCTTACACGGGACAGCGGAGGATGGCTACACCTTC
TRBJ1-2,TRBV7-9,few,NA,CASSLGRQDYGYTF,TGTGCCAGCAGCTTAGGCCGGCAGGATTATGGCTACACCTTC
TRBJ1-2,TRBV10-2,NA,NA,CASSSTPAQGYTF,TGCGCCAGCAGTTCAACCCCTGCCCAAGGCTACACCTTC
TRBJ1-5,TRBV10-3,few,NA,CAVGGNFNQPQHF,TGTGCCGTAGGGGGGAATTTCAATCAGCCCCAGCATTTT
TRBJ2-3,TRBV10-3,NA,NA,CAIREGTNTDTQYF,TGTGCCATCAGGGAGGGGACAAACACAGATACGCAGTATTTT
TRBJ2-7,TRBV5-3,NA,NA,CARSPPRRGAYEQYF,TGTGCCAGAAGCCCCCCCCGTCGCGGAGCCTACGAGCAGTACTTC
TRBJ1-1,TRBV28,NA,NA,CASGRQMNTEAFF,TGTGCCAGCGGGAGACAGATGAACACTGAAGCTTTCTTT
TRBJ2-7,TRBV11-2,NA,NA,CASTRQGPLAPKYEQYF,TGTGCCAGCACCCGCCAGGGGCCGCTAGCCCCGAAATACGAGCAGTACTTC
TRBJ1-5,TRBV28,NA,TRBD1,CASSPDREWGQPQHF,TGTGCCAGCAGCCCCGACAGGGAGTGGGGACAGCCCCAGCATTTT
TRBJ2-7,TRBV5-4,NA,NA,CASSLVGNEQYF,TGTGCCAGCAGCTTGGTAGGTAACGAGCAGTACTTC
TRBJ2-5,TRBV18,NA,NA,CASSLEGTQYF,TGTGCCAGCTCATTAGAAGGGACCCAGTACTTC
TRBJ1-5,TRBV3-1/TRBV3-2,NA,NA,CASTGGGNQPQHF,TGTGCCAGCACGGGGGGCGGCAATCAGCCCCAGCATTTT
TRBJ1-1,TRBV30,NA,NA,CAWTPGTNLNTEAFF,TGTGCCTGGACACCCGGGACCAATTTGAACACTGAAGCTTTCTTT
TRBJ1-4,TRBV13,NA,TRBD1,CASSMGQAVNEKLFF,TGTGCCAGCAGCATGGGACAGGCGGTTAATGAAAAACTGTTTTTT
TRBJ1-2,TRBV7-3,NA,NA,CASSLIGGETFF,TGTGCCAGCAGCTTAATAGGGGGAGAGACATTCTTC
TRBJ2-4,TRBV6-4,NA,TRBD2,CASSPPASGRPRGKNIQYF,TGTGCCAGCAGTCCCCCGGCTAGCGGGAGGCCCAGGGGCAAAAACATTCAGTACTTC
TRBJ1-1,TRBV7-8,NA,NA,CASSQGWGGGQTEAFF,TGTGCCAGCAGCCAAGGGTGGGGCGGGGGGCAGACTGAAGCTTTCTTT
TRBJ1-1,TRBV14,NA,NA,CASSQDWGTDSRAFF,TGTGCCAGCAGCCAAGACTGGGGAACGGACAGTCGAGCTTTCTTT
TRBJ1-2,TRBV7-9,once,NA,CASSLRQINYGYTF,TGTGCCAGCAGCCTCAGACAGATTAACTATGGCTACACCTTC
TRBJ2-3,TRBV28,NA,TRBD2,CASSSMGAGYLATDTQYF,TGTGCCAGCAGTTCCATGGGAGCGGGATACCTAGCAACAGATACGCAGTATTTT
TRBJ1-1,TRBV11-2,NA,NA,CASSSQNVAYTEAFF,TGTGCCAGCAGCTCCCAAAACGTGGCTTACACTGAAGCTTTCTTT
TRBJ2-7,TRBV5-1,once,NA,CASSLGPLPTYEQYF,TGCGCCAGCAGCTTGGGTCCATTGCCTACCTACGAGCAGTACTTC
TRBJ1-1,TRBV7-2,NA,NA,CASSAGGGTEAFF,TGTGCCAGCAGCGCAGGAGGGGGCACTGAAGCTTTCTTT
TRBJ1-2,TRBV7-9,NA,NA,CASSLVQGMNYGYTF,TGTGCCAGCAGCTTAGTGCAGGGGATGAACTATGGCTACACCTTC
TRBJ1-6,TRBV28,NA,TRBD1,CASLRGGTDNSPLHF,TGTGCCAGCCTAAGGGGGGGGACAGATAATTCACCCCTCCACTTT
TRBJ1-5,TRBV28,NA,TRBD1,CASSTTGTPGQPQHF,TGTGCCAGCAGCACGACAGGGACCCCGGGACAGCCCCAGCATTTT